Shown below are 24 T cell receptor beta chains from a single sample sequenced in a study of regulatory T cells in long-lasting Graves disease. HTBI primers from iRepertoire and Arm-PCR of CDR3 regions yielded the TCR beta libraries. One entry per CDR3 protein results from TCRdb running MiXCR on the multiplex PCR reads. There are about 470,000 distinct CDR3 sequences in the sample; 20% to 25% occur only once, and roughly 7% lies in the top ten. Time point here: persistent/refractory GD, antithyroid drugs over 5 years with positive TRAb. PBMCs provided the RNA from which the TCR library was made. The material sequenced was peripheral blood mononuclear cells (PBMCs), taken when the disease was refractory, from a patient treated with antithyroid drugs. These TCRs come from a female donor with Graves disease.

A note on this clonotype: With a much larger clone just one base away, this may be a read error. In this CDR3 the conserved last residue, phenylalanine or tryptophan, is missing, so a read error is likely. The chain couples TRBV2 to TRBJ1-1; tentative D call: TRBD1 (5 bases). Germline assignment: CDR1 SNHLY and CDR2 FYNNEI. The CDR3 totals 14 residues. The CDR3 bases are TGTACCAGCAGTTTTCTAAGGGGAGGGGCTGAAGCTTTCTCT. Its protein is CTSSFLRGGAEAFS.

This clonotype was found many times. This chain links TRBV6-5 with TRBJ1-2; D not resolved. The germline CDR1 and CDR2 sequences are MNHEY and SVGAGI. This CDR3 contains 14 residues. With 2 bases removed from V and 4 bases from J, the gap between germline ends came to 11 bases. For the CDR3, the DNA is TGTGCCAGCAGTTACGGCCAGCACTTCTATGGCTACACCTTC. Translated: CASSYGQHFYGYTF.

The sample holds many counts of this clonotype. V and J are TRBV5-1 and TRBJ1-1; TRBD1 matches 7 bases. V lost 0 bases and J lost 5; bases outside the gene matches: 4. Germline V lookup: CDR1 SGHRS, CDR2 YFSETQ. The CDR3 extends over 14 amino acids. The CDR3 is CASSLGGTATEAFF. The DNA of the CDR3 is TGCGCCAGCAGCTTGGGTGGGACAGCAACTGAAGCTTTCTTT.

The genes are TRBV7-7 and TRBJ2-2; possible D gene TRBD1, 5 bases. The V gene lost 5 bases and the J gene lost 3 bases, with 10 bases spanning the gap. Germline V gives CDR1 SSHAT, CDR2 FNYEAQ (reference sequence). The CDR3 consists of 14 residues. The CDR3 sequence is CASSPRGDTGELFF. CDR3 coding DNA: TGTGCCAGCAGCCCAAGGGGCGACACCGGGGAGCTGTTTTTT.

This clonotype was seen many times. V usage is TRBV15 and J usage is TRBJ1-5; D is possibly TRBD1 (6 bases). This CDR3 spans 17 amino acids. The V gene's germline CDR1 is LNHNV and CDR2 YYDKDF (reference sequence). V lost 3 bases and J lost 0, with 15 bases in between. In DNA form, the CDR3 reads TGTGCCACCAGCAGGAAAATTTTACAGGGTAGCAATCAGCCCCAGCATTTT. This sequence encodes CATSRKILQGSNQPQHF.

This clonotype was observed at least ten times. The rearrangement joins TRBV20-1 to TRBJ2-5; a weak D match, TRBD1 (6 bases). There are 14 residues in the CDR3. Germline lookup yields CDR1 DFQATT and CDR2 SNEGSKA (reference sequence). Trimming stripped 1 base from V and 5 bases from J, with 14 bases between. CDR3 region: CSARVTRGMETQYF. Here the CDR3 DNA reads TGCAGTGCTAGAGTAACCAGGGGAATGGAGACCCAGTACTTC.

The rearrangement uses TRBV12-3 or TRBV12-4 and TRBJ1-2; TRBD1 agrees at 9 bases. The CDR3 has 14 amino acids. Unmatched junction bases numbered 10, after V lost 8 bases and J lost 6 bases. CDR3 sequence: CASGIGTGRDGYTF. The CDR3 nucleotides are TGTGCCAGCGGGATAGGGACAGGGCGGGATGGCTACACCTTC.

This sequence joins TRBV7-9 and TRBJ2-5; 7 bases align to TRBD1. Looked up from germline, CDR1 is SEHNR and CDR2 is FQNEAQ (reference sequence). V was clipped by 8 bases and J by 2 bases; unmatched bases: 5. This CDR3 is built from 13 residues. CDR3 sequence reads: CASESDRQETQYF. In DNA, the CDR3 is TGTGCCAGCGAATCGGACAGGCAAGAGACCCAGTACTTC.

This clonotype was recorded at least ten times. This rearrangement joins TRBV3-1 to TRBJ1-1; D unresolved. The CDR3 runs to 11 residues. Germline CDR1 LGHDT, CDR2 YNNKEL (reference sequence). V lost 0 bases, J lost 8 bases, and 4 bases lay in between. The DNA of the CDR3 is TGTGCCAGCAGCCAAGATCGGGAAGCTTTCTTT. This gives the protein CASSQDREAFF.

The V call is TRBV13, the J call TRBJ1-1; 10 bases line up with TRBD1. The length of the CDR3 is 15 residues. CDR1 is PRHDT, CDR2 FYEKMQ, per germline (reference sequence). V shed 5 bases, J shed 4 bases, and the junction held 7 bases outside the gene matches. The CDR3 bases are TGTGCCAGCAGCCTCCTGACAGGGGGCACCACTGAAGCTTTCTTT. Translated: CASSLLTGGTTEAFF.

The chain carries TRBV9 and TRBJ1-1; 12 positions agree with TRBD1. This CDR3 is built from 16 residues. Germline values: CDR1 SGDLS, CDR2 YYNGEE. With 0 bases clipped from V and 6 bases from J, the junction kept 6 bases outside the gene matches. CDR3 residues: CASSVEGDRGHPEAFF. CDR3 in DNA: TGTGCCAGCAGCGTAGAGGGGGACAGGGGGCATCCTGAAGCTTTCTTT.

As regards this clonotype: This may be a read error, as it is one base from a much larger clone. The CDR3 protein is CASSHGWDGYTF. DNA of the CDR3: TGTGCCAGCAGTCACGGTTGGGATGGCTACACCTTC. V is TRBV6-1 and J is TRBJ1-2; D is uncertain. Trimming pared 5 bases from V and 6 bases from J, leaving 10 bases between. Germline lookup yields CDR1 MNHNS and CDR2 SASEGT. This CDR3 has 12 residues.

This clonotype showed up many times. The chain combines TRBV12-3 or TRBV12-4 with TRBJ2-5; D is tentatively TRBD1 or TRBD2 (6 bases each). CDR3 length equals 12 residues. V was cut by 3 bases and J by 6 bases, with 8 bases left in between. CDR3 in DNA: TGTGCCAGCAGTTTTGGGGGGCAGACCCAGTACTTC. Translating gives CASSFGGQTQYF.

The V call is TRBV7-3, the J call TRBJ2-1; unclear D gene. From germline, CDR1 is SGHTA and CDR2 FQGTGA. V was pared by 5 bases and J by 9 bases, with 14 bases between. The CDR3 length is 13 residues. The CDR3 loop reads CASSPSEGREQFF. Here the CDR3 DNA reads TGTGCCAGCAGCCCCTCGGAAGGGCGTGAGCAGTTCTTC.

This clonotype was counted only a few times. At one end the junction does not follow the germline gene, possibly because of a read error. The genes are TRBV7-8 and TRBJ1-5; D is uncertain. The germline gives CDR1 SGHVS, CDR2 FQNEAQ. This CDR3 is built from 12 residues. CDR3 bases: TGTGCCAGCAGCCTAAGTACTCAGGCCCAGCATTTT. This translates into CASSLSTQAQHF.

This clonotype was found many times. The rearrangement uses TRBV12-3 or TRBV12-4 and TRBJ1-5, with D possibly matching TRBD1 (5 bases). V was pared by 1 base and J by 1 base, with 20 bases between. The CDR3 extends over 19 amino acids. Written as DNA, the CDR3 is TGTGCCAGCAGTTTAGGTTCCACAGGTTGGGGAGGAAGCAATCAGCCCCAGCATTTT. It yields the protein CASSLGSTGWGGSNQPQHF.

This clonotype has a count of ten or more. The chain uses TRBV10-3 and TRBJ2-7; D is possibly TRBD1 or TRBD2 (7 bases each). Per the germline V gene, CDR1 is ENHRY and CDR2 is SYGVKD. This CDR3 contains 16 residues. The V end was cut by 4 bases, the J end by 2 bases, with 18 bases between. CDR3 protein: CAISAQGRDGAYEQYF. CDR3 sequence (DNA): TGTGCCATCAGTGCACAGGGGAGGGATGGGGCCTACGAGCAGTACTTC.

Many counts were recorded for this clonotype. The genes are TRBV15 and TRBJ2-7, with TRBD1 matching 7 bases. The CDR3 spans 15 residues. CDR1 is LNHNV and CDR2 is YYDKDF in the germline V gene (reference sequence). Trimming removed 1 base from V and 2 bases from J; junction bases left unmatched: 5. CDR3 DNA: TGTGCCACCAGCAGAGGGATTACAGGGGCCTACGAGCAGTACTTC. Amino acids: CATSRGITGAYEQYF.

At least ten counts were recorded for this clonotype. The rearrangement links TRBV6-1 to TRBJ2-5; 7 nucleotides agree with TRBD1. The germline CDR1 and CDR2 sequences are MNHNS and SASEGT. This CDR3 region has 13 residues. Losses at the gene ends were 7 bases for V and 5 bases for J; bases not matched to a gene: 7. CDR3 loop: CASTRQGDETQYF. CDR3 coding DNA: TGTGCCAGCACTCGACAGGGCGACGAGACCCAGTACTTC.

This clonotype occurred many times. The chain combines TRBV4-1 with TRBJ2-5; weak D call: TRBD1 (6 bases). Germline CDR1 and CDR2: MGHRA and YSYEKL. CDR3 size: 15 residues. The V end was cut by 1 base, the J end by 2 bases, with 11 bases between. The CDR3 DNA reads TGCGCCAGCAGCCAAGTAGGGACAAGACAAGAGACCCAGTACTTC. It is translated as CASSQVGTRQETQYF.

The chain combines TRBV9 with TRBJ1-1; possibly TRBD1 for D (6 bases). From germline, CDR1 is SGDLS and CDR2 YYNGEE. V lost 0 bases and J 6 bases, leaving 9 bases between the germline ends. There are 13 residues in the CDR3. CDR3 sequence: CASSVGEGAEAFF. The CDR3 DNA sequence: TGTGCCAGCAGCGTAGGGGAGGGGGCTGAAGCTTTCTTT.

This clonotype was found many times. The chain combines TRBV28 with TRBJ1-1; 8 nucleotides match TRBD1. J was trimmed by 8 bases and V by 6 bases; bases with no gene match: 14. CDR3 length: 15 amino acids. CDR1 and CDR2 (germline): MDHEN, SYDVKM. The CDR3: CASSVSGGTGYEAFF. CDR3 DNA: TGTGCCAGCAGCGTCAGTGGCGGGACAGGTTACGAAGCTTTCTTT. Combining the CDR3 with reference TRBV28 and TRBJ1-1 gives the whole variable domain DVKVTQSSRYLVKRTGEKVFLECVQDMDHENMFWYRQDPGLGLRLIYFSYDVKMKEKGDIPEGYSVSREKKERFSLILESASTNQTSMYLCASSVSGGTGYEAFFGQGTRLTVV.

This clonotype has only a few counts. The chain employs TRBV30 and TRBJ2-1; possible D gene TRBD1, 6 bases. The CDR3 contains 14 residues. The germline V gene has CDR1 GTSNPN and CDR2 SVGIG (reference sequence). V was clipped by 5 bases and J by 8 bases, with 19 bases between them. The CDR3 coding sequence is TGTGCCTGGTCCCGGGGACAAGGAGCGTATGAGCAGTTCTTC. Encoded protein: CAWSRGQGAYEQFF.

This clonotype has more than one count but fewer than ten. The chain links TRBV20-1 to TRBJ1-4; D may be TRBD1 (6 bases). CDR1 DFQATT and CDR2 SNEGSKA come from the germline V gene (reference sequence). V lost 6 bases and J lost 5, with 16 bases in between. The CDR3 covers 14 residues. In nucleotides, the CDR3 is TGCAGTGCCCCATCGACAGGAATAAATGAAAAACTGTTTTTT. Protein: CSAPSTGINEKLFF.